The 18 T cell receptor beta chains presented below share a single source sample, sequenced in a study of T cell responses to AZD1222 COVID-19 vaccine. Sequenced by immunoSEQ multiplex PCR; TCRdb stores in-frame clones only, minus some. The data show over 95,000 clones, approximately 87% seen once. The sequencing here drew on peripheral blood, taken on day 0 of AZD1222 vaccination. These receptors were collected from an adult in good health.

This clone has only a few counts. V usage is TRBV29-1 and J usage is TRBJ2-7; 7 bases are shared with TRBD1. V lost 4 bases, J lost 4 bases, and 7 bases stayed unmatched. The germline gives CDR1 SQVTM, CDR2 ANQGSEA. This CDR3 region has 13 residues. CDR3 nucleotides: TGCAGCGTTGGCGAGGGGGCGGAATACGAGCAGTACTTC. Its translation is CSVGEGAEYEQYF.

The chain employs TRBV12-3 or TRBV12-4 and TRBJ2-1; no clear D. The CDR3 spans 12 residues. V shed 1 base and J shed 11 bases, with 9 bases lying between them. The CDR3 bases are TGTGCCAGCAGTTTAGGCGGAACTAAGCAGTTCTTC. It translates to CASSLGGTKQFF.

The V call is TRBV19, the J call TRBJ1-5, with no clear D. This CDR3 is 12 amino acids long. Trimming left V 6 bases short and J 3 bases short, with 6 bases between. CDR1 is LNHDA and CDR2 is SQIVND in the germline V gene (reference sequence). This CDR3 is CASRMFNQPQHF. In DNA form, the CDR3 reads TGTGCCAGTAGGATGTTCAATCAGCCCCAGCATTTT.

This clone was found a few times. The rearrangement uses TRBV7-2 and TRBJ2-5, with 9 bases fitting TRBD2. Germline CDR1 reads SGHTA; CDR2 reads FQGNSA. J lost 4 bases, V lost 6 bases, and 9 bases had no gene match. The CDR3 is 15 residues long. The CDR3 loop is CASRGGRALRETQYF. CDR3 nucleotides: TGTGCCAGCAGGGGCGGGAGGGCCTTGAGAGAGACCCAGTACTTC.

This clone was detected only once. This chain connects TRBV27 to TRBJ1-2; 7 nucleotides align to TRBD1. V trimming: 6 bases; J trimming: 4 bases; junction bases outside the gene matches: 11. The CDR3 is 15 residues long. CDR1 and CDR2 (germline): MNHEY, SMNVEV (reference sequence). CDR3 residues: CASSNLQGRFYGYTF. The CDR3 coding sequence is TGTGCCAGCAGCAATTTACAGGGGAGGTTCTATGGCTACACCTTC.

The chain joins TRBV29-1 to TRBJ2-7; D remains ambiguous. V was pared by 7 bases and J by 3 bases, with 13 bases between. CDR1 is SQVTM, CDR2 ANQGSEA, per germline. This CDR3 has 12 amino acids. CDR3 coding DNA: TGCAGCGCCTCGACTGGATTCTACGAGCAGTACTTC. Its translation is CSASTGFYEQYF.

J is TRBJ2-1 and V is TRBV3-1 (or the pseudogene TRBV3-2); TRBD1 agrees at 7 bases. V was clipped by 1 base and J by 9 bases; unmatched bases: 6. This CDR3 has 14 amino acids. Germline V gives CDR1 LGHDT, CDR2 YNNKEL (reference sequence). DNA for the CDR3: TGTGCCAGCAGCCAAGGGACGGGACAGACTGAGCAGTTCTTC. Encoded protein: CASSQGTGQTEQFF.

The chain recombines TRBV5-8 with TRBJ2-1, with 8 bases aligning to TRBD2. CDR1 and CDR2 from the germline V gene are SGHTS and YDEGEE. The J segment lost 6 bases and the V segment lost 5 bases, leaving 10 bases of the junction unmatched. This CDR3 has 15 amino acids. Here the CDR3 DNA reads TGTGCCAGCAGTCCCGGGACTAGTTGGTTCAATGAGCAGTTCTTC. As protein: CASSPGTSWFNEQFF.

The CDR3 here is CSVEDPLKSYNEQFF. The DNA for the CDR3 is TGCAGCGTTGAAGACCCTCTGAAGTCCTACAATGAGCAGTTCTTC. This chain connects TRBV29-1 to TRBJ2-1; D is ambiguous. The CDR3 loop spans 15 amino acids. The V end was cut by 0 bases, the J end by 1 base, with 10 bases between. The V gene's germline CDR1 is SQVTM and CDR2 ANQGSEA.

The chain employs TRBV13 and TRBJ2-1; D is unclear. CDR3 length: 12 amino acids. V lost 1 base, J lost 6 bases, and 4 bases lay in between. Germline loops: CDR1 PRHDT, CDR2 FYEKMQ (reference sequence). The DNA for the CDR3 is TGTGCCAGCAGCTTAGAAGCCAATGAGCAGTTCTTC. It is translated as CASSLEANEQFF.

Relative to its sample, this clone is medium-sized. The J gene is TRBJ2-7, the V gene TRBV19, with TRBD2 identical over 10 bases. The germline CDR1 and CDR2 sequences are LNHDA and SQIVND (reference sequence). V shed 5 bases, J shed 0 bases, and the junction held 1 base outside the gene matches. CDR3 size: 14 residues. The CDR3 DNA sequence: TGTGCCAGTAGTTGGACTAGCGGCTCCTACGAGCAGTACTTC. As protein: CASSWTSGSYEQYF.

The chain carries TRBV7-2 and TRBJ2-1; D is unclear. Germline assignment: CDR1 SGHTA and CDR2 FQGNSA. There are 13 residues in the CDR3. The V gene lost 2 bases and the J gene lost 4 bases, with 6 bases spanning the gap. In nucleotides, the CDR3 is TGTGCCAGCAGCTTAATGGCGTACAATGAGCAGTTCTTC. It codes for CASSLMAYNEQFF.

This clone was seen only a few times. The V and J genes are TRBV7-6 and TRBJ2-2; possible D gene TRBD2, 5 bases. V shed 5 bases and J shed 0 bases, with 13 bases lying between them. The CDR3 has 16 amino acids. Germline V CDR1 and CDR2: SGHVS, FNYEAQ. The CDR3 spells CASSPGIGTNTGELFF. Written as DNA, the CDR3 is TGTGCCAGCAGCCCCGGGATTGGTACGAACACCGGGGAGCTGTTTTTT.

This clone was detected once. The chain joins TRBV6-2 or TRBV6-3 to TRBJ1-1, with D uncertain. V was shortened by 2 bases and J by 11 bases, with 15 bases between the two germline ends. Germline CDR1 MNHEY, CDR2 SVGEGT. The CDR3 runs to 13 residues. CDR3 protein: CASSYPRRLVAFF. In DNA, the CDR3 is TGTGCCAGCAGTTACCCCCGAAGACTTGTGGCTTTCTTT.

The chain carries TRBV12-3 or TRBV12-4 and TRBJ1-2; D is undetermined. CDR3 size: 13 residues. The ends were cut back, 8 bases at V and 3 bases at J, with 13 bases in the middle. DNA of the CDR3: TGTGCCAGCGCAAGCTCAGCTTACTATGGCTACACCTTC. Its protein is CASASSAYYGYTF.

The chain employs TRBV3-1 (or the pseudogene TRBV3-2) and TRBJ1-3; D gene unclear. The ends were cut back, 4 bases at V and 2 bases at J, with 24 bases in the middle. The CDR3 is made up of 19 amino acids. Germline V gene sequence: CDR1 LGHDT, CDR2 YNNKEL (reference sequence). The CDR3 DNA sequence: TGTGCCAGCAGCCCTAAAGCATCACTAGCTGGAAGGGCTGGAAACACCATATATTTT. Its protein product is CASSPKASLAGRAGNTIYF.

The chain couples TRBV27 to TRBJ1-1; D gene uncertain. Germline V gene data show CDR1 as MNHEY and CDR2 as SMNVEV (reference sequence). The CDR3 contains 14 residues. The V and J ends lost 4 bases and 5 bases respectively, with 14 bases between them. As DNA, the CDR3 is TGTGCCAGCAGTTCTTTGGGGTTTGGAACTGAAGCTTTCTTT. Amino acids: CASSSLGFGTEAFF.

This clone was detected a few times. This chain links TRBV19 with TRBJ1-4, with D unresolved. The CDR3 totals 13 residues. V lost 7 bases and J lost 5, with 11 bases in between. CDR1 is LNHDA, CDR2 SQIVND, per germline (reference sequence). The CDR3 spells CASTRQKNEKLFF. DNA of the CDR3: TGTGCCAGTACGAGGCAGAAAAATGAAAAACTGTTTTTT. Drawing the rest from reference TRBV19 and TRBJ1-4, the complete variable domain is DGGITQSPKYLFRKEGQNVTLSCEQNLNHDAMYWYRQDPGQGLRLIYYSQIVNDFQKGDIAEGYSVSREKKESFPLTVTSAQKNPTAFYLCASTRQKNEKLFFGSGTQLSVL.